The clone carrying this T cell receptor beta chain has ten or more counts. The CDR3 sequence is 12 residues long. The germline V gene encodes CDR1 DFQATT and CDR2 SNEGSKA (reference sequence). The germline V and J ends were trimmed by 5 bases and 7 bases, with 12 bases remaining between them. TCRdb itself ran the 5' RACE reads through MiXCR, one entry per CDR3 protein. The sample has some 13,000 distinct CDR3 sequences, about 25% seen once. The clonotype was recovered from a female donor with breast cancer. The chain has TRBV20-1 and TRBJ1-5, with a tentative D call TRBD1 (6 bases). The sequenced sample consisted of naive CD4+ T cells sorted from blood. Subset in this sample: naive CD4+ T cells, CD4+CD45RA+CD25-. CDR3 protein: CSAYSGAQPQHF. The CDR3 DNA is TGCAGTGCTTACTCAGGGGCCCAGCCCCAGCATTTT.